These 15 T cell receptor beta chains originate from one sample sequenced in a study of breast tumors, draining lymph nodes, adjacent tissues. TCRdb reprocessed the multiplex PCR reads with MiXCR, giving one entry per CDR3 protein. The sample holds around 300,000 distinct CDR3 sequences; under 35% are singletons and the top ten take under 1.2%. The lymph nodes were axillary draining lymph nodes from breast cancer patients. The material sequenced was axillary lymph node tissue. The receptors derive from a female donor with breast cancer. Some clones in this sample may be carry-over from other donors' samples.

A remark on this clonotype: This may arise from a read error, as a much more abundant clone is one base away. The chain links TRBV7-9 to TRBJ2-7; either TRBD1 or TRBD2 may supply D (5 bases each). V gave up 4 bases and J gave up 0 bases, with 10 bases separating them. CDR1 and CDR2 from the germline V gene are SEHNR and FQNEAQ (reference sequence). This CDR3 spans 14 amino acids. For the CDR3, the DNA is TGTGCCAGCAGCTCCGGGGCCCACTCCTACGAGCAGTACTTC. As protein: CASSSGAHSYEQYF.

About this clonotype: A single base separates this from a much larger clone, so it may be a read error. CDR3 sequence reads: CAGSLGLAGGLGSYNEQFF. DNA for the CDR3: TGTGCCGGCAGCTTAGGACTAGCGGGAGGGCTGGGATCCTACAATGAGCAGTTCTTC. The chain joins TRBV11-3 to TRBJ2-1; 15 bases line up with TRBD2. CDR1 is SGHNT, CDR2 YENEEA, per germline. This CDR3 contains 19 residues. The variable domain in full, completed from reference TRBV11-3 and TRBJ2-1, reads EAGVVQSPRYKIIEKKQPVAFWCNPISGHNTLYWYLQNLGQGPELLIRYENEEAVDDSQLPKDRFSAERLKGVDSTLKIQPAELGDSAVYLCAGSLGLAGGLGSYNEQFFGPGTRLTVL.

The CDR3 DNA is TGTGCCAGCAGTTACCTCCGGGGGGCGGATCAGCCCCAGCATTTT. It codes for CASSYLRGADQPQHF. The chain is built from TRBV6-2 or TRBV6-3 and TRBJ1-5; TRBD1 might be the D (6 bases). Germline V gene sequence: CDR1 MNHEY, CDR2 SVGEGT. The V and J ends lost 2 bases and 5 bases respectively, with 13 bases between them. CDR3 length: 15 amino acids.

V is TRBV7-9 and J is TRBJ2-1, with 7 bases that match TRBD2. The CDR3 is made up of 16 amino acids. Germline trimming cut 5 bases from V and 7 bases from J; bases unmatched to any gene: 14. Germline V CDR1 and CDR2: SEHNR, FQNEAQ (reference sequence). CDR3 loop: CASSQESGGRQNEQFF. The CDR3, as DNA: TGTGCCAGCAGCCAAGAGTCGGGCGGGAGACAAAATGAGCAGTTCTTC.

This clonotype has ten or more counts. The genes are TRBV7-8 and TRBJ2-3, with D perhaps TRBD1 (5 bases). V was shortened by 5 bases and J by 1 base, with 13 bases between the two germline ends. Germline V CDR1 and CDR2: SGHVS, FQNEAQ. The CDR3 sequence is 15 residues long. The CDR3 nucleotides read TGTGCCAGCAGCCCCTCCGTAGGGGGCACAGATACGCAGTATTTT. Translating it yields CASSPSVGGTDTQYF.

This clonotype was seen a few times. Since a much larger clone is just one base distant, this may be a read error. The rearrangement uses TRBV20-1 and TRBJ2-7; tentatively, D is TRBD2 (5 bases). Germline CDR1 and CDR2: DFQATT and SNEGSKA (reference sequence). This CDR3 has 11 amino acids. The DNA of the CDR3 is TGCGGTGCAGCCGACCCGGGGGAGCAGTACTTC. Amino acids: CGAADPGEQYF.

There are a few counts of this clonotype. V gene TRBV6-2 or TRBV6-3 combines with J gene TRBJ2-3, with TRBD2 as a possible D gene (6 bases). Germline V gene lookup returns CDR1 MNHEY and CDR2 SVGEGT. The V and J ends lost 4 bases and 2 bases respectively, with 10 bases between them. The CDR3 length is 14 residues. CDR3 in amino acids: CASSWTTPTDTQYF. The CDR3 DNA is TGTGCCAGCAGTTGGACTACCCCCACAGATACGCAGTATTTT.

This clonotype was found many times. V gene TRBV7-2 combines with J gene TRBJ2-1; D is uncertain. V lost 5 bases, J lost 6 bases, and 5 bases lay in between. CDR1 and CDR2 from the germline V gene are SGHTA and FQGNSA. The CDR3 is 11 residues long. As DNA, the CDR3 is TGTGCCAGCAGCGCTTTCAATGAGCAGTTCTTC. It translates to CASSAFNEQFF.

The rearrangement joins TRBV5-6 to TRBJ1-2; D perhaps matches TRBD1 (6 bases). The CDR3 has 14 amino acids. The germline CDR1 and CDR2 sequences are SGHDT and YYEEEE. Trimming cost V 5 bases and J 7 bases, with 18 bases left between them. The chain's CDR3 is CASRPDGGAGGYTF. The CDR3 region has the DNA TGTGCCAGCAGGCCCGATGGGGGCGCGGGTGGCTACACCTTC.

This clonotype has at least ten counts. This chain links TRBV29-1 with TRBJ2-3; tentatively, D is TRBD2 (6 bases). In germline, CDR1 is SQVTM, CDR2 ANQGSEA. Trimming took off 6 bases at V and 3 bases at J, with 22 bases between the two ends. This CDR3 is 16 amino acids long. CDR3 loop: CSVGGTGDVGTDTQYF. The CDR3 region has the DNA TGCAGCGTGGGGGGTACGGGGGATGTTGGTACAGATACGCAGTATTTT.

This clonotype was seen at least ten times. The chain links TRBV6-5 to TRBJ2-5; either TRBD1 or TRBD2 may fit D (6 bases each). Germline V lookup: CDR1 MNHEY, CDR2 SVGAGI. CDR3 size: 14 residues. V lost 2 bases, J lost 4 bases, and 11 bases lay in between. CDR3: CASSYVGGRETQYF. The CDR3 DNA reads TGTGCCAGCAGTTACGTCGGGGGCCGAGAGACCCAGTACTTC.

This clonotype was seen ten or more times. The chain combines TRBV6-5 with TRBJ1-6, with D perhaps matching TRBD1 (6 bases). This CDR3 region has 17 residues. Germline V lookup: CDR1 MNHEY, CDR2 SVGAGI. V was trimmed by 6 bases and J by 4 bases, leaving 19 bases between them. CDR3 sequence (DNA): TGTGCCAGCAGGCTCCGGAGGGGGGCGACTTATAATTCACCCCTCCACTTT. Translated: CASRLRRGATYNSPLHF.

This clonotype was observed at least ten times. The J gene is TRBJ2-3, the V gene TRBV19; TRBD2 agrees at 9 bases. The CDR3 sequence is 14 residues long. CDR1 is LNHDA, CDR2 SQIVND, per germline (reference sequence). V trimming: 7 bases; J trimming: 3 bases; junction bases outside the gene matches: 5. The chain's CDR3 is CASTRGLATDTQYF. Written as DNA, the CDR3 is TGTGCCAGTACCAGAGGACTAGCGACAGATACGCAGTATTTT. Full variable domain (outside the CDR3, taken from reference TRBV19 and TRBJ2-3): DGGITQSPKYLFRKEGQNVTLSCEQNLNHDAMYWYRQDPGQGLRLIYYSQIVNDFQKGDIAEGYSVSREKKESFPLTVTSAQKNPTAFYLCASTRGLATDTQYFGPGTRLTVL.

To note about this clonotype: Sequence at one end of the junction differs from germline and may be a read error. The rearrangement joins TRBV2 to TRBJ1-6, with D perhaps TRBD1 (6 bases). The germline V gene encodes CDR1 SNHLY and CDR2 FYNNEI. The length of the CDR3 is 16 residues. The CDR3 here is CASTGGQSSYSSPLHF. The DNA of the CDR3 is TGTGCCAGCACGGGCGGACAGAGCTCCTATAGTTCACCCCTCCACTTC. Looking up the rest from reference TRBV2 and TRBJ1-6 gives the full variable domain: EPEVTQTPSHQVTQMGQEVILRCVPISNHLYFYWYRQILGQKVEFLVSFYNNEISEKSEIFDDQFSVERPDGSNFTLKIRSTKLEDSAMYFCASTGGQSSYSSPLHFGNGTRLTVT.

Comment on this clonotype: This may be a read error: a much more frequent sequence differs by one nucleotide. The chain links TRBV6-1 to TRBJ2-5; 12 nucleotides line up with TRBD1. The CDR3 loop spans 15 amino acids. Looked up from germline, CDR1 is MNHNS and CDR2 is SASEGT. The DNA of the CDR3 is TGTGCCAACAGTGAGGGGACAGGGGGCGGAGAGACCCAGTACTTC. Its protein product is CANSEGTGGGETQYF.